This T cell receptor (beta chain) was retrieved from a study of T-cell reconstitution after alpha-beta-depleted transplantation in children. Researchers prepared the TCRbeta library using unique molecular identifiers, the study reports. TCRdb called the PCR reads again in MiXCR, with one record for every CDR3 protein. This sample has around 530,000 distinct CDR3 sequences, with around a third found just once. The source was PBMCs from the stem cell graft donor, collected from the stem cell graft. The receptor was isolated from a human donor who donated a stem cell graft to a child with aplastic anemia.

This chain's CDR3 is CASAGQGQRTQYF. The CDR3, as DNA: TGTGCTAGTGCAGGACAGGGTCAACGGACCCAGTACTTC. The V and J genes are TRBV12-5 and TRBJ2-5, with 8 bases fitting TRBD1. The CDR3 spans 13 residues. Germline assignment: CDR1 LGHNT and CDR2 FRNRAP. The trim removed 7 bases at V and 7 bases at J, leaving 8 bases unmatched.